A single sample is the source of the 9 T cell receptor beta chains below, sequenced in a study of blood T cell repertoires in COVID-19. The assay was immunoSEQ multiplex PCR, and TCRdb's table has in-frame clones only and misses some. The data show roughly 200,000 clones, about four fifths seen once. Material for sequencing was peripheral blood. The source is a man over 45 with active or convalescent COVID-19.

For this clone: The DNA is left out, because the CDR3 cannot be placed on it with certainty; the CDR3 is given as TCRdb lists it. J is TRBJ2-4 and V is TRBV2; the D segment call TRBD2 is taken from the table without a DNA check. The CDR3 contains 15 residues when both ends are counted. In germline, CDR1 is SNHLY, CDR2 FYNNEI. CDR3 protein: CASSVVGGGAFGEYF.

The genes are TRBV5-1 and TRBJ1-6, with 7 bases identical to TRBD1. Germline CDR1 is SGHRS and CDR2 is YFSETQ. This CDR3 contains 17 residues. Germline trimming cut 2 bases from V and 7 bases from J; bases unmatched to any gene: 12. CDR3: CASSLTTGKGPNSPLHF. The CDR3 DNA sequence: TGCGCCAGCAGCTTAACGACAGGGAAAGGCCCCAATTCACCCCTCCACTTT.

The chain recombines TRBV7-3 with TRBJ1-1; 8 bases fit TRBD1. The CDR3 length is 13 residues. Germline V gene sequence: CDR1 SGHTA, CDR2 FQGTGA. J was trimmed by 4 bases and V by 6 bases; bases with no gene match: 4. DNA for the CDR3: TGTGCCAGCAGATTCGACAGGGGCACTGAAGCTTTCTTT. Translated, it gives CASRFDRGTEAFF.

The chain couples TRBV6-6 to TRBJ1-2; D ambiguous. CDR3 length: 14 amino acids. Deletions cut 4 bases from V and 1 base from J, with 10 bases between. Germline CDR1 reads MNHNY; CDR2 reads SVGAGI (reference sequence). The CDR3 sequence: CASSLEGVNYGYTF. The CDR3 bases are TGTGCCAGCAGTTTGGAGGGCGTTAACTATGGCTACACCTTC.

The chain combines TRBV19 with TRBJ1-2; D not certain. The CDR3 runs 15 residues. The germline CDR1 and CDR2 sequences are LNHDA and SQIVND (reference sequence). V dropped 7 bases and J dropped 0 bases, with 15 bases sitting between them. In DNA form, the CDR3 reads TGTGCCAGTATCCCGACGGGAAAGGCTAACTATGGCTACACCTTC. This encodes CASIPTGKANYGYTF.

The chain is built from TRBV28 and TRBJ1-2; 8 nucleotides match TRBD1. The CDR3 has 14 amino acids. Trimming removed 6 bases from V and 4 bases from J; junction bases left unmatched: 7. Germline-derived CDR1 and CDR2 are MDHEN and SYDVKM. Here the CDR3 DNA reads TGTGCCAGCAGAACTACAGGGGGACTCTATGGCTACACCTTC. It encodes CASRTTGGLYGYTF.

CDR3 sequence (DNA): TGTGCCAGCAGTACACAGGGGACGAACACTGAAGCTTTCTTT. Residues: CASSTQGTNTEAFF. This sequence joins TRBV27 and TRBJ1-1, with 7 bases aligning to TRBD1. V dropped 5 bases and J dropped 1; count of bases not matched to a gene: 4. This CDR3 has 14 amino acids. The germline CDR1 and CDR2 sequences are MNHEY and SMNVEV (reference sequence).

The chain links TRBV4-2 to TRBJ2-1, with TRBD1 as a possible D gene (6 bases). Per the germline V gene, CDR1 is LGHNA and CDR2 is YNFKEQ. V lost 0 bases and J 5 bases, leaving 11 bases between the germline ends. The CDR3 has 15 residues. CDR3 sequence: CASSQEWGRNNEQFF. DNA for the CDR3: TGTGCCAGCAGCCAAGAGTGGGGGCGCAACAATGAGCAGTTCTTC.

The chain couples TRBV6-1 to TRBJ1-2, with TRBD1 as a possible D gene (5 bases). CDR3 size: 15 residues. From germline, CDR1 is MNHNS and CDR2 SASEGT. Trimming left V 3 bases short and J 2 bases short, with 13 bases between. CDR3 in DNA: TGTGCCAGCAGTGAGGGACTGCTGGTAAACTATGGCTACACCTTC. Protein product: CASSEGLLVNYGYTF.